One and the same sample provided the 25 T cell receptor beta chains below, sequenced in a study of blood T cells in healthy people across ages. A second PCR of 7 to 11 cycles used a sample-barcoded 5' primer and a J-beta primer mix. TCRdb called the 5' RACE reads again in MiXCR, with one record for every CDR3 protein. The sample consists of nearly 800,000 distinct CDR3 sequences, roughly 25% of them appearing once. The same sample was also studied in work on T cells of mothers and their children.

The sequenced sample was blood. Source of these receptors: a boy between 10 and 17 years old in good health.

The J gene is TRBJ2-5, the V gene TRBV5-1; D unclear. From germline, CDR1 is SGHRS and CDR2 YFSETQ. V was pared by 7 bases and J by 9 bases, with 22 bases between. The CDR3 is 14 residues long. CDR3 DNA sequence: TGCGCCAGCCTCCCCGGTAGAGACTCCCCGGCCCAGTACTTC. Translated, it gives CASLPGRDSPAQYF.

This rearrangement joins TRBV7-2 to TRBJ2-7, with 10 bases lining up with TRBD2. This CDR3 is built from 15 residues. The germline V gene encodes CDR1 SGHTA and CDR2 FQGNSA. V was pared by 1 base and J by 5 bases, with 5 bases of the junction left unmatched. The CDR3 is CASSLESGGANEQYF. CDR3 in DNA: TGTGCCAGCAGCTTAGAAAGCGGGGGGGCCAACGAGCAGTACTTC.

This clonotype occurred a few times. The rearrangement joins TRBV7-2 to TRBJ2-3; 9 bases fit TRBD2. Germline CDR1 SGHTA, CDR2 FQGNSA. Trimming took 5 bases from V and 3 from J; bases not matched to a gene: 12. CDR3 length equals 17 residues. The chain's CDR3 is CASSHLPAGGRTDTQYF. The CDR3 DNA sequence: TGTGCCAGCAGCCACCTTCCGGCGGGAGGGAGGACAGATACGCAGTATTTT.

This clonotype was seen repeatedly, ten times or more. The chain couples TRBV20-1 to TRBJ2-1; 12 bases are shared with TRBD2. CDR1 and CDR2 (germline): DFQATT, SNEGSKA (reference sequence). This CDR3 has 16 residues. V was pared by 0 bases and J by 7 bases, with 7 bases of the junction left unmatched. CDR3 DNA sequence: TGCAGTGCTAGAGAGGTCGGACTAGCGGGGTTAAATGAGCAGTTCTTC. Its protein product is CSAREVGLAGLNEQFF.

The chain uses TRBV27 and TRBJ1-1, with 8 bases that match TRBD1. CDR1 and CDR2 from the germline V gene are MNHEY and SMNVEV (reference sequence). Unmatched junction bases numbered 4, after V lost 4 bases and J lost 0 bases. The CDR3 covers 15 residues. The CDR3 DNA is TGTGCCAGCAGTTCGGGACAGGTCTTGAACACTGAAGCTTTCTTT. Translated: CASSSGQVLNTEAFF.

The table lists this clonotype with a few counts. The CDR3 sequence is CASSLRGGNIQYF. In DNA, the CDR3 is TGTGCCAGCAGCTTGCGGGGCGGAAACATTCAGTACTTC. The V gene is TRBV11-2, the J gene TRBJ2-4; D possibly corresponds to TRBD2 (6 bases). V was shortened by 3 bases and J by 6 bases, with 9 bases between the two germline ends. Germline values: CDR1 SGHAT, CDR2 FQNNGV. The CDR3 sequence is 13 residues long.

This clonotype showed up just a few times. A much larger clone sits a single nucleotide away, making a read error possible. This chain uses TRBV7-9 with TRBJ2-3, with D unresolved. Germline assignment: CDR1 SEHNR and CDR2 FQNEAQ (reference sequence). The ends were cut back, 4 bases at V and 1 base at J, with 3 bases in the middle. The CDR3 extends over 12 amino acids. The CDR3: CASSWGTDTQYF. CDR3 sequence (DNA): TGTGCCAGCAGCTGGGGCACAGATACGCAGTATTTT.

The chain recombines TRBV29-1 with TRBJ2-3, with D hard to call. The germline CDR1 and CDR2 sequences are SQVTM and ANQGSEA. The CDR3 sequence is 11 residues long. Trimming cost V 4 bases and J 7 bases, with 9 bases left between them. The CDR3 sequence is CSVGIEYTQYF. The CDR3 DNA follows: TGCAGCGTTGGGATTGAATATACGCAGTATTTT.

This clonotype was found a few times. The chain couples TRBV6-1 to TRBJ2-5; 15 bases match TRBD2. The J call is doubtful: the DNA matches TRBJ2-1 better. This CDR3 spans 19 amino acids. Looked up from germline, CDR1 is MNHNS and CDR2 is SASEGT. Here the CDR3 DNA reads TGTGCCAGCAGGGACAACCCTGGGACTAGCGGGGGGCATGGGAATGAGCAGTTCTTC. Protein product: CASRDNPGTSGGHGNEQFF.

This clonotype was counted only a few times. The CDR3 region is CASSTMIGRGNQPQHF. In nucleotides, the CDR3 is TGTGCCAGTAGCACAATGATCGGCAGGGGCAATCAGCCCCAGCATTTT. The chain links TRBV19 to TRBJ1-5; D might be TRBD1 (5 bases). Trimming removed 6 bases at V and 2 bases at J, with 17 bases between. Germline assignment: CDR1 LNHDA and CDR2 SQIVND (reference sequence). The length of the CDR3 is 16 residues.

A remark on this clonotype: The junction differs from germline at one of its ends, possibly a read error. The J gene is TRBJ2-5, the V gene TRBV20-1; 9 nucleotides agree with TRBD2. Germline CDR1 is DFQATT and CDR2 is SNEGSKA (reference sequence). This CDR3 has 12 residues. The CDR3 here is CSGQRGEETQCF. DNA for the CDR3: TGCAGTGGACAGCGGGGGGAAGAGACCCAGTGCTTC.

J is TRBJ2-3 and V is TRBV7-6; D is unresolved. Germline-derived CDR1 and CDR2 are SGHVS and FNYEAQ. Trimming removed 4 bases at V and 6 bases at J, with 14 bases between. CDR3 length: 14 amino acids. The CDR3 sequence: CASSSTTIPDTQYF. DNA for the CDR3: TGTGCCAGCAGCTCAACAACTATCCCGGATACGCAGTATTTT.

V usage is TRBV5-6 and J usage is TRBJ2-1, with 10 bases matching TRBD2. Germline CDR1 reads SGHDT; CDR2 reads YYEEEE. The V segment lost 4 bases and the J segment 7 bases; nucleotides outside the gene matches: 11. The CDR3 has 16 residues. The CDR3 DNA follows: TGTGCCAGCAGCGCGACCGGGACTAGCGATTTTAATGAGCAGTTCTTC. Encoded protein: CASSATGTSDFNEQFF.

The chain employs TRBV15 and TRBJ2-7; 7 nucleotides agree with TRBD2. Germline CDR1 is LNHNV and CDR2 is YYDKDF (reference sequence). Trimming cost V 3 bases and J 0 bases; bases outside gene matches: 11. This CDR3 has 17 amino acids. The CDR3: CATSRGYLGRSSYEQYF. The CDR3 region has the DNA TGTGCCACCAGCAGGGGGTACCTCGGGAGGAGCTCCTACGAGCAGTACTTC.

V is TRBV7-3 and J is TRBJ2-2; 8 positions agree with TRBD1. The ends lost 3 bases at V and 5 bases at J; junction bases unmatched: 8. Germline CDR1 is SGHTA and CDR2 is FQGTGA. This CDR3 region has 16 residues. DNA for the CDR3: TGTGCCAGCAGCTTCGTGGACAGGGCTGGAACCGGGGAGCTGTTTTTT. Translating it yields CASSFVDRAGTGELFF.

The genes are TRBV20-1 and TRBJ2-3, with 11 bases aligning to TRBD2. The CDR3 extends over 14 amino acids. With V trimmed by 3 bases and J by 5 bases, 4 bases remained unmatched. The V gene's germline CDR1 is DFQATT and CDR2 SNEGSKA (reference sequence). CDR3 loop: CSARVGLAGDTQYF. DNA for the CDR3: TGCAGTGCTAGGGTAGGACTAGCGGGAGATACGCAGTATTTT.

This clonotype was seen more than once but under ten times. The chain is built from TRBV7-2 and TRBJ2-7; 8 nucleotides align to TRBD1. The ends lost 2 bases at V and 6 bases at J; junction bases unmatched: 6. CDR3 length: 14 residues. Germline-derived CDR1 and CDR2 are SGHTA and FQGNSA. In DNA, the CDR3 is TGTGCCAGCAGCTTACAGGGGGCTGGGGGCGAGCAGTACTTC. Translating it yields CASSLQGAGGEQYF.

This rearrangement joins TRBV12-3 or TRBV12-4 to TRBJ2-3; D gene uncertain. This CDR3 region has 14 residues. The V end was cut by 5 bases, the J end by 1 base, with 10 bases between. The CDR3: CASSPIYGTDTQYF. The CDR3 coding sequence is TGTGCCAGCAGTCCTATTTATGGCACAGATACGCAGTATTTT.

CDR3 sequence reads: CASSLTTGRGLTTANVLTF. CDR3 sequence (DNA): TGTGCCAGCAGTCTTACGACGGGCAGGGGGCTCACGACGGCCAACGTCCTGACTTTC. The chain links TRBV12-3 or TRBV12-4 to TRBJ2-6, with 8 bases that match TRBD1. With V trimmed by 5 bases and J by 6 bases, 18 bases remained unmatched. This CDR3 is 19 amino acids long.

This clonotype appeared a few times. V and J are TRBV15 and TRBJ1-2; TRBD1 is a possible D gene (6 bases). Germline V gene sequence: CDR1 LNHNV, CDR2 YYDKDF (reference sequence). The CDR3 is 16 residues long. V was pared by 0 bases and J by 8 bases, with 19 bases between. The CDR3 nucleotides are TGTGCCACCAGCAGAGATAGTCAGGGGTTTGGAAGCGGCTACACCTTC. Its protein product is CATSRDSQGFGSGYTF.

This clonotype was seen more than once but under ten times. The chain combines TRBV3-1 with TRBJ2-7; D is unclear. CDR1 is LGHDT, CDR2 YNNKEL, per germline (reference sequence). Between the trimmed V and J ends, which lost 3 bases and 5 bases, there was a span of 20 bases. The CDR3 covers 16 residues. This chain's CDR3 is CASSQSGDGLRDEQYF. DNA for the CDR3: TGTGCCAGCAGCCAGTCAGGTGATGGTTTAAGGGACGAGCAGTACTTC.

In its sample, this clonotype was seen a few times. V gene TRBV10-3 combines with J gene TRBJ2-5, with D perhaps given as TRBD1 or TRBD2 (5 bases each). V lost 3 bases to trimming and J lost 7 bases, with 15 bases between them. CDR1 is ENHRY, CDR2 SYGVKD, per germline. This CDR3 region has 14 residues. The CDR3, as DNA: TGTGCCATCAGTGATCCGGGACCTGAGGCGACCCAGTACTTC. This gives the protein CAISDPGPEATQYF.

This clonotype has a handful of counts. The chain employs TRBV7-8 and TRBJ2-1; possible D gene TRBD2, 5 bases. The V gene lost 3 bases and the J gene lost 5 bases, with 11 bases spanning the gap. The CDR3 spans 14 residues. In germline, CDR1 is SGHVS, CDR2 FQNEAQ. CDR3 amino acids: CASSFRGIDNEQFF. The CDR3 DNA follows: TGTGCCAGCAGCTTCAGAGGGATAGACAATGAGCAGTTCTTC. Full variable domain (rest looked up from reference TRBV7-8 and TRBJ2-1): GAGVSQSPRYKVAKRGQDVALRCDPISGHVSLFWYQQALGQGPEFLTYFQNEAQLDKSGLPSDRFFAERPEGSVSTLKIQRTQQEDSAVYLCASSFRGIDNEQFFGPGTRLTVL.

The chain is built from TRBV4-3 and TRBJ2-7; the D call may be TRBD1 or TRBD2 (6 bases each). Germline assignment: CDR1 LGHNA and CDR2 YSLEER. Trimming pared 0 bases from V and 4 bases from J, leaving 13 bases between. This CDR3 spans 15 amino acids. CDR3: CASSQDAQGGYEQYF. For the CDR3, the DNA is TGCGCCAGCAGCCAAGATGCACAGGGAGGATACGAGCAGTACTTC.

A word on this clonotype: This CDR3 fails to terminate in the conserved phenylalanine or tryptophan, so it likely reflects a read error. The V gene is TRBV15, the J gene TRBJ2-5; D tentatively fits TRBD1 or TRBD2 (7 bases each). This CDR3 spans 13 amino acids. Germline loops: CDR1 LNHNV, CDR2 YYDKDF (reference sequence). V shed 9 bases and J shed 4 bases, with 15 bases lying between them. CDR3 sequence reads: CATRQGGGETQYL. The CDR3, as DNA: TGTGCCACGCGACAGGGAGGGGGAGAGACCCAGTACCTC.